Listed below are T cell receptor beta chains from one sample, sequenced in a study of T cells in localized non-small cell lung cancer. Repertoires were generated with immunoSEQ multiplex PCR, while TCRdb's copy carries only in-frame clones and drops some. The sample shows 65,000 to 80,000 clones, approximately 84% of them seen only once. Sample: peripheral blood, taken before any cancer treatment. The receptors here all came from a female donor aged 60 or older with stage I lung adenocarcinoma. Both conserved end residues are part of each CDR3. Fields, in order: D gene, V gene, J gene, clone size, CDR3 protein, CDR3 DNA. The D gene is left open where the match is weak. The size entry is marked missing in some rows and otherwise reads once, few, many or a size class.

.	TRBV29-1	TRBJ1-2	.	CSVLEGRGYGYTF	TGCAGCGTTCTCGAAGGGAGAGGGTATGGCTACACCTTC
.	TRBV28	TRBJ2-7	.	CASSYPGLRGRGLYEQYF	TGTGCCAGCAGTTACCCTGGGCTACGGGGAAGAGGGCTCTACGAGCAGTACTTC
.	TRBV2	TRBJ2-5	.	CASRTGISETQYF	TGTGCCAGCAGGACAGGTATCTCAGAGACCCAGTACTTC
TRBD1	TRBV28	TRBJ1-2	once	CASSSHSTGYIRYGYTF	TGTGCCAGCAGTTCCCACTCGACAGGGTATATTCGATATGGCTACACCTTC
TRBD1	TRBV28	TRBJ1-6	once	CASRHPGQNNSPLHF	TGTGCCAGCAGGCATCCGGGACAGAATAATTCACCCCTCCACTTT
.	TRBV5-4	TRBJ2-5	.	CASSLEVGAETQYF	TGTGCCAGCAGCTTGGAGGTGGGGGCAGAGACCCAGTACTTC
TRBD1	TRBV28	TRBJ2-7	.	CASTAPGGSSYEQYF	TGTGCCAGCACCGCGCCAGGGGGTAGCTCCTACGAGCAGTACTTC
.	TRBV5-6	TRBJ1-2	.	CASSLPPAGDYGYTF	TGTGCCAGCAGCTTACCCCCCGCAGGTGACTATGGCTACACCTTC
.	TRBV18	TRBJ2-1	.	CASSPPGYNEQFF	TGTGCCAGCTCACCCCCTGGGTACAATGAGCAGTTCTTC
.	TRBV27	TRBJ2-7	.	CASSFRTASYEQYF	TGTGCCAGCAGTTTTAGGACGGCCTCCTACGAGCAGTACTTC
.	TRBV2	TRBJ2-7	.	CASKQIASVYEQYF	TGTGCCAGCAAACAGATAGCTAGCGTTTACGAGCAGTACTTC
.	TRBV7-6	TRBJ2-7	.	CASSPRVGASYEQYF	TGTGCCAGCAGCCCTCGGGTGGGGGCTTCCTACGAGCAGTACTTC
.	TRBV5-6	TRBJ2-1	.	CASSFGLKNEQFF	TGTGCCAGCAGCTTTGGGCTGAAGAATGAGCAGTTCTTC
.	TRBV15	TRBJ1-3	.	CATSRAGVPGNTIYF	TGTGCCACCAGCAGAGCAGGGGTCCCTGGAAACACCATATATTTT
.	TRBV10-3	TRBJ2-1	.	CAINGRASFSYNEQFF	TGTGCCATCAACGGCAGGGCCTCTTTCTCCTACAATGAGCAGTTCTTC
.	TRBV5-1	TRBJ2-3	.	CASRVSGDSTDAQYF	TGCGCCAGCAGGGTGAGCGGAGATAGCACAGATGCGCAGTATTTT
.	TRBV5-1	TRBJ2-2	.	CASSSGQLNTGELFF	TGCGCCAGCAGTTCCGGACAGCTTAACACCGGGGAGCTGTTTTTT
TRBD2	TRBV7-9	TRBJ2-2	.	CASSFSLAGYTGELFF	TGTGCCAGCAGCTTTAGCCTAGCGGGGTACACCGGGGAGCTGTTTTTT
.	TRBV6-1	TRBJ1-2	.	CASSEGMGRNYGYTF	TGTGCCAGCAGCGAAGGGATGGGCAGGAACTATGGCTACACCTTC
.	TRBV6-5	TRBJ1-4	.	CASSYRGGFSEKLFF	TGTGCCAGCAGTTACCGAGGGGGATTCAGTGAAAAACTGTTTTTT
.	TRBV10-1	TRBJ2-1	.	CASSESWRGQFF	TGCGCCAGCAGTGAGTCTTGGCGGGGGCAGTTCTTC
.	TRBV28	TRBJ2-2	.	CASTPFSGGVLSAGELFF	TGTGCCAGCACCCCTTTCTCGGGCGGGGTTCTTTCGGCCGGGGAGCTGTTTTTT
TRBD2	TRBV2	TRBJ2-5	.	CASRVSGGAGETQYF	TGTGCCAGCAGGGTTAGCGGGGGGGCGGGAGAGACCCAGTACTTC
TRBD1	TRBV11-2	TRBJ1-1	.	CASRAQGGAFF	TGTGCCAGCCGAGCTCAGGGGGGGGCTTTCTTT
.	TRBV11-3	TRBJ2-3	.	CASSPPGDTQYF	TGTGCCAGCAGCCCCCCCGGAGATACGCAGTATTTT
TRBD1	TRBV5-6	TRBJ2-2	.	CASSRYRDRYTGELFF	TGTGCCAGCAGCCGCTACCGGGACAGGTACACCGGGGAGCTGTTTTTT
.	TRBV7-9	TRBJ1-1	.	CASSLGPSSDTEAFF	TGTGCCAGCAGCTTAGGACCCTCTTCGGACACTGAAGCTTTCTTT
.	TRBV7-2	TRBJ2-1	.	CASRLRTGSSYNEQFF	TGTGCCAGCAGGCTCCGGACCGGGAGCTCCTACAATGAGCAGTTCTTC
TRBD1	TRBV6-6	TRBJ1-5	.	CASSSRQGSSNQPQHF	TGTGCCAGCAGCTCCCGACAGGGCTCTAGCAATCAGCCCCAGCATTTT
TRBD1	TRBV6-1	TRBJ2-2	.	CASSARQGTAGELFF	TGTGCCAGCAGTGCACGACAGGGGACGGCCGGGGAGCTGTTTTTT
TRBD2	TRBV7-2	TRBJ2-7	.	CASSRRGAAGGVQYF	TGTGCCAGCAGCCGCCGAGGGGCTGCGGGAGGGGTGCAGTACTTC
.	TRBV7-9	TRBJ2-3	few	CASSLGLGKSTDTQYF	TGTGCCAGCAGCTTAGGCCTAGGGAAGAGCACAGATACGCAGTATTTT
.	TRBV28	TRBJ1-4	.	CASTPSLLREKLFF	TGTGCCAGCACCCCCTCCTTGCTCAGGGAAAAACTGTTTTTT
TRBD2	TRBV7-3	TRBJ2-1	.	CASSFELAGDNEQFF	TGTGCCAGCAGCTTCGAACTAGCGGGGGACAATGAGCAGTTCTTC
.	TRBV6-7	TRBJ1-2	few	CASSLLGRSCGYTF	TGTGCCAGCAGTCTACTAGGGCGTTCCTGTGGCTACACCTTC
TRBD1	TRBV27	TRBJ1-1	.	CASISQGASPQAFF	TGTGCCAGCATATCACAGGGGGCCTCCCCCCAGGCTTTCTTT
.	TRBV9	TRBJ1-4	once	CASSPNLLGGSALFF	TGTGCCAGCAGCCCTAATTTGTTGGGGGGCTCGGCACTGTTTTTT
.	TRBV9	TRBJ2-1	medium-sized	CASSVTGTPYNEQFF	TGTGCCAGCAGCGTGACCGGGACACCTTACAATGAGCAGTTCTTC
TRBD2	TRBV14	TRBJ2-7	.	CASRGTTGGTYEQYF	TGTGCCAGCAGAGGTACGACGGGAGGAACCTACGAGCAGTACTTC
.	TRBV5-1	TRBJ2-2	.	CASSSGRTGTGELFF	TGCGCCAGCAGCTCAGGTAGAACGGGCACCGGGGAGCTGTTTTTT
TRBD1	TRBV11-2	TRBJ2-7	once	CATRGPLSSYEQYF	TGTGCCACCAGGGGGCCGTTGAGCTCCTACGAGCAGTACTTC
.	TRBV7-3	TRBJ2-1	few	CASSLDRFSEQFF	TGTGCCAGCAGCTTAGATCGGTTCAGTGAGCAGTTCTTC
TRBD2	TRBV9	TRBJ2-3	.	CASGGSGSKTDTQYF	TGTGCCAGCGGAGGTAGCGGGAGCAAAACAGATACGCAGTATTTT
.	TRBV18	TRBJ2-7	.	CASSPSLEQYF	TGTGCCAGCTCACCTTCTCTCGAGCAGTACTTC
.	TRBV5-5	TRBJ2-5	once	CASSLAVRRETQYF	TGTGCCAGCAGCTTGGCCGTCCGGAGGGAGACCCAGTACTTC